The next 4 T cell receptor beta chains were all read from a single sample in a study of CD8 T cells in ankylosing spondylitis. The antigens for these receptors are not known. One entry per CDR3 protein, called by TCRdb with MiXCR from the 5' RACE reads. The table lists fewer than 550,000 distinct CDR3 sequences, about 5.4% of them singletons, with roughly 3.5% in the top ten. Findings and caveats of the study: Among TCR beta sequences, a motif of under ten highly homologous variants appeared characteristic of ankylosing spondylitis blood.

Sequencing was carried out using blood, either unsorted or a sorted T cell fraction (not recorded which). Receptor source: a male donor with ankylosing spondylitis.

This clonotype was recorded at least ten times. The CDR3 sequence: CASSWDRVYEQYF. CDR3 coding DNA: TGTGCCAGCAGTTGGGACAGAGTCTACGAGCAGTACTTC. The chain recombines TRBV5-6 with TRBJ2-7; the match to TRBD1 covers 7 bases. Germline CDR1 and CDR2: SGHDT and YYEEEE. There are 13 residues in the CDR3. V shed 5 bases, J shed 3 bases, and the junction held 5 bases outside the gene matches.

The CDR3 loop is CASSPAGGSSYEQYF. For the CDR3, the DNA is TGTGCCAGCAGCCCTGCGGGGGGAAGCTCCTACGAGCAGTACTTC. The chain carries TRBV28 and TRBJ2-7, with 8 bases aligning to TRBD2. Germline values: CDR1 MDHEN, CDR2 SYDVKM. V lost 6 bases and J lost 0; bases outside the gene matches: 7. The CDR3 runs 15 residues.

This clonotype has a count of ten or more. The chain uses TRBV7-2 and TRBJ1-1; D is perhaps TRBD1 (5 bases). The ends were cut back, 5 bases at V and 1 base at J, with 11 bases in the middle. Per germline, CDR1 SGHTA and CDR2 FQGNSA. The CDR3 has 14 amino acids. CDR3 sequence: CASSPSRENTEAFF. In DNA, the CDR3 is TGTGCCAGCAGCCCTTCCAGGGAGAACACTGAAGCTTTCTTT.

This clonotype was seen repeatedly, ten times or more. The chain recombines TRBV7-9 with TRBJ1-2; D is undetermined. The CDR3 totals 13 residues. The germline gives CDR1 SEHNR, CDR2 FQNEAQ (reference sequence). Trimming shortened V by 6 bases and J by 3 bases, and 11 bases separated the two germline ends. CDR3 bases: TGTGCCAGCAGACCCGACATCCACTATGGCTACACCTTC. Protein sequence: CASRPDIHYGYTF.